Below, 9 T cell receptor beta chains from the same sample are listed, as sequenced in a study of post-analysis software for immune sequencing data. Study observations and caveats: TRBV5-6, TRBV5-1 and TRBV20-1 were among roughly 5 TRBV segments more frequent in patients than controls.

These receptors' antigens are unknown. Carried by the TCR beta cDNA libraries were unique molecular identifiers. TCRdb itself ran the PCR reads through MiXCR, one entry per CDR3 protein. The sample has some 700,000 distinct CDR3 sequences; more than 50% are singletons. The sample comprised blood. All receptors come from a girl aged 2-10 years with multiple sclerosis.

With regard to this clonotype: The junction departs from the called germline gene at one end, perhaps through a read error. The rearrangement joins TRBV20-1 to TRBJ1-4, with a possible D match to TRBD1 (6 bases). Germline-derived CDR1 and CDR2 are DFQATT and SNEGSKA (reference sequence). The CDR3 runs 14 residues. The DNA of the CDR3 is TGCAGTGTTAGATTTGGGGGCCTTAGCGAAAAACTGTTTTTT. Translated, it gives CSVRFGGLSEKLFF.

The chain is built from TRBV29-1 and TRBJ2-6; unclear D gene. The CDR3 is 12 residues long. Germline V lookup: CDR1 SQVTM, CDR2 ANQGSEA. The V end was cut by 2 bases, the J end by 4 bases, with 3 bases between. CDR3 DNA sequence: TGCAGCGTTGAACAGGGGGCCAACGTCCTGACTTTC. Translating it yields CSVEQGANVLTF.

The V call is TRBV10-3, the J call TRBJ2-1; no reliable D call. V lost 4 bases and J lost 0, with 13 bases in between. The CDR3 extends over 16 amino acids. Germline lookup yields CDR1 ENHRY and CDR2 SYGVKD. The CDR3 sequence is CAISVTATNSYNEQFF. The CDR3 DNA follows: TGTGCCATCAGTGTAACGGCCACCAACTCCTACAATGAGCAGTTCTTC.

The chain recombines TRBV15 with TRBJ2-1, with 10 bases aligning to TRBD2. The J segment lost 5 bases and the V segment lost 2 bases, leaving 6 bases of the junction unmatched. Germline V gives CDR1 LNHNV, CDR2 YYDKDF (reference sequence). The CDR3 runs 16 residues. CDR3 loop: CATSRTTSGMDNEQFF. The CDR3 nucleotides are TGTGCCACCAGCAGAACTACTAGCGGGATGGACAATGAGCAGTTCTTC. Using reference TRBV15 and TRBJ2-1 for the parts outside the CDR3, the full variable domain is DAMVIQNPRYQVTQFGKPVTLSCSQTLNHNVMYWYQQKSSQAPKLLFHYYDKDFNNEADTPDNFQSRRPNTSFCFLDIRSPGLGDTAMYLCATSRTTSGMDNEQFFGPGTRLTVL.

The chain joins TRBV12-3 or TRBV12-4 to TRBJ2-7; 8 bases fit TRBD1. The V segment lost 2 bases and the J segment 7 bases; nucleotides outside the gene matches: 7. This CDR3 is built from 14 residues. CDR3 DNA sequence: TGTGCCAGCAGTTTATTCCAGGGGGCGCGAGAGCAGTACTTC. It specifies CASSLFQGAREQYF.

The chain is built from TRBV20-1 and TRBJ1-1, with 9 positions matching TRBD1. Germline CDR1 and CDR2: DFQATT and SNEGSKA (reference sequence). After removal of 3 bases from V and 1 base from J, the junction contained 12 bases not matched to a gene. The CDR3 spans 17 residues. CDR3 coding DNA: TGCAGTGCTAGTCCCCCTCCTCTACAGGGGGCGAACACTGAAGCTTTCTTT. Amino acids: CSASPPPLQGANTEAFF.

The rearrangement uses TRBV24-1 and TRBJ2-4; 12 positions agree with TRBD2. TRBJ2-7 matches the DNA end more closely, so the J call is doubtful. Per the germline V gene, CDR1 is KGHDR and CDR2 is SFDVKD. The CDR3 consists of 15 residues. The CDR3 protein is CATTLAGGAFDEQYF. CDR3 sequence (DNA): TGTGCCACCACTCTAGCGGGAGGGGCCTTTGACGAGCAGTACTTC.

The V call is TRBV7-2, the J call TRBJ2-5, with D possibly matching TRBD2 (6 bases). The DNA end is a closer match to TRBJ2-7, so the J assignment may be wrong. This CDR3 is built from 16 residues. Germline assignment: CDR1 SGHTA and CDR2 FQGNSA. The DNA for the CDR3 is TGTGCCAGCAGCTTGGTCGGCGGGGATTCTACCTACGAGCAGTACTTC. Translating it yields CASSLVGGDSTYEQYF.

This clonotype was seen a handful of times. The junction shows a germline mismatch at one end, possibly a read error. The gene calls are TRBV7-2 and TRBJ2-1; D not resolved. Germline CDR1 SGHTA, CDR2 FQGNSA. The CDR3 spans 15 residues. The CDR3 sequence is CASSLDGTVYSEQFF. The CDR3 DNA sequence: TGTGCCAGCAGCTTAGACGGTACGGTCTACAGTGAGCAGTTCTTC. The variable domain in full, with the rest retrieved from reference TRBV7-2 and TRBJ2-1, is GAGVSQSPSNKVTEKGKDVELRCDPISGHTALYWYRQSLGQGLEFLIYFQGNSAPDKSGLPSDRFSAERTGGSVSTLTIQRTQQEDSAVYLCASSLDGTVYSEQFFGPGTRLTVL.